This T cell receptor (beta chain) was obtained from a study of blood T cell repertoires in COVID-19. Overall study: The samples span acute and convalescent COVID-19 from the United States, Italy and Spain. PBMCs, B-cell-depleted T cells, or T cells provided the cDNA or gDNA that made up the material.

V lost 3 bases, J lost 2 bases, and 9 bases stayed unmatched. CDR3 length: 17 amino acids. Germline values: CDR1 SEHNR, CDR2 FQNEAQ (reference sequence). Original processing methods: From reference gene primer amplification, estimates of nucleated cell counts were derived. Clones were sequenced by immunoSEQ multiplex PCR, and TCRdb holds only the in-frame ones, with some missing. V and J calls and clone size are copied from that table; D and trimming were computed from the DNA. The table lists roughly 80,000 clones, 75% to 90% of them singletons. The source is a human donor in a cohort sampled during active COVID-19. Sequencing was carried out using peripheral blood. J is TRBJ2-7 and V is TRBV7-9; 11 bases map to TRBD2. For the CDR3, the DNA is TGTGCCAGCAGCTTCTACTGGACTAGCGGGCGGCCCTACGAGCAGTACTTC. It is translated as CASSFYWTSGRPYEQYF.